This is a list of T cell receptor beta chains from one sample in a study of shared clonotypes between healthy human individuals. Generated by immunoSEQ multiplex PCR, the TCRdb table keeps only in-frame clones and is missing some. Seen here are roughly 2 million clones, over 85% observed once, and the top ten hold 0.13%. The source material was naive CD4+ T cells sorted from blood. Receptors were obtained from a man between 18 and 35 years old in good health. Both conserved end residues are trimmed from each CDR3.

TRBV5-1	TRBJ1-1	ASSPGQGNTEAF
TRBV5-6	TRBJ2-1	ASSSGKFFSYNEQF
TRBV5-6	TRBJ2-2	ASSSLLAQNTGELF
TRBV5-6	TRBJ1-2	ASSLVQGSSYT
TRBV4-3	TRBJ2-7	ASSQDRDLFYEQY
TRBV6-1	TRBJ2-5	ASSGQETQY
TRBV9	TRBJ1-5	ASSVGGTNQPQH
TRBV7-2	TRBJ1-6	ASSLAHGSYNSPLH
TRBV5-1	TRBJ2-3	ASSSGQGTDTQY
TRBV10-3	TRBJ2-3	AISESYGHTDTQY
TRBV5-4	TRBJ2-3	ASSLLNSGPSTDTQY
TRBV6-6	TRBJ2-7	ASSYSREASYEQY
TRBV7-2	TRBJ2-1	ASSLIHEQF
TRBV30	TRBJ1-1	AWTLGSSTEAF
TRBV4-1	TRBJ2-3	ASSQGELTDTQY
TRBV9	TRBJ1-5	ASSVACREPGSPQH
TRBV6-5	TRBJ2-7	ASSLLAEGAYEQY
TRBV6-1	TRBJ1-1	AVKTAMNTEAF
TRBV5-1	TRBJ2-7	ASSPPSGQVMHEQY
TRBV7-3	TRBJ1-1	ASSLTAGINTEAF
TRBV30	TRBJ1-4	AWSVRRYNEKLF
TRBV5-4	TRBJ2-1	ASSLGGGSYNEQF
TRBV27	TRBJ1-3	ASSPRQGLSGNTIY
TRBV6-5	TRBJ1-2	ASSFGSFYGYT
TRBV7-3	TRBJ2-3	ASSLSGLSTDTQY
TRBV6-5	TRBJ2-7	ASSSPGQGGEQY